The T cell receptor (beta chain) described here comes from a study of PD-1 blockade in classical Hodgkin lymphoma. With regard to this clone: Its specificity is unknown.

Clones were read by immunoSEQ multiplex PCR, and TCRdb kept only the in-frame ones, dropping some. This sample carries some 31,000 clones, approximately 94% of them seen once, and the ten largest clones take 2.3%. Study-wide results and limits: It was reported that newly diagnosed patients had less baseline TCR diversity than healthy donors.

This sample's time point: newly diagnosed, previously untreated cHL patient sample. This CDR3 spans 14 amino acids. The germline V gene encodes CDR1 SEHNR and CDR2 FQNEAQ (reference sequence). V was trimmed by 6 bases and J by 0 bases, leaving 10 bases between them. The V call is TRBV7-9, the J call TRBJ2-3, with no clear D. This clonotype was obtained from a human donor with classical Hodgkin lymphoma. Sequencing was done on a sample of peripheral blood mononuclear cells (PBMCs). CDR3 coding DNA: TGTGCCAGCAGAGGTGCGGTTAGCACAGATACGCAGTATTTT. Encoded protein: CASRGAVSTDTQYF.